This TCR beta chain was recorded in a study of blood T cell repertoires in COVID-19. Overall study context: T cells, B-cell-depleted T cells, or PBMCs provided the cDNA or gDNA that served as material.

Which cohort a participant joined came from the clinical history participants gave. Donors of Cohort 3 who recovered were those that had two negative PCRs, clearance, or symptom resolution. Germline V gives CDR1 SGHRS, CDR2 YFSETQ. Trimming at V came to 5 bases and at J to 2 bases, leaving 8 bases not matched to a gene. This CDR3 is built from 15 residues. Methods used by the authors: Estimation of nucleated cell counts relied on the amplification of reference gene primers. The assay was immunoSEQ multiplex PCR, and TCRdb's table has in-frame clones only and misses some. The D gene and trimming were derived from the DNA, and the V and J assignments and clone size from that table. The top ten hold less than 2.5% of the sample, which has 200,000 to 250,000 clones, 75% to 95% seen once.

This TCR came from a young woman who had recovered from COVID-19. The chain joins TRBV5-1 to TRBJ2-3, with TRBD2 matching 7 bases. The sample taken for sequencing was PBMCs or T cells enriched from blood (not recorded which). CDR3 sequence reads: CASSGGDHPTDTQYF. In DNA form, the CDR3 reads TGCGCCAGCAGTGGGGGGGACCACCCCACAGATACGCAGTATTTT. The full variable domain, in which reference TRBV5-1 and TRBJ2-3 provide the parts outside the CDR3, is KAGVTQTPRYLIKTRGQQVTLSCSPISGHRSVSWYQQTPGQGLQFLFEYFSETQRNKGNFPGRFSGRQFSNSRSEMNVSTLELGDSALYLCASSGGDHPTDTQYFGPGTRLTVL.